This is a list of T cell receptor beta chains from one sample in a study of CD8+CD57+ T cells in acquired aplastic anemia. TCRdb re-analysed the reads in MiXCR, keeping a single row per CDR3 protein. The sample holds 270,000 or so distinct CDR3 sequences; around 82% are singletons and the top ten take about 41%. The source material was sorted CD4+, CD8+, or CD8+CD57+ T cells (not recorded which) from PBMCs. The receptors derive from a human donor with aplastic anemia. Both conserved end residues are part of each CDR3. The D gene is left open where the match is weak. Size is stated for part of the rows, as once, few or many counts, or as a class when the clone is expanded.

d_gene,j_gene,abundance,v_gene,CDR3nt,CDR3aa
-,TRBJ2-3,-,TRBV9,TGTGCCAGCGGGGAAGCTGGCACAAATCCGTACTATTTT,CASGEAGTNPYYF
TRBD1,TRBJ1-4,-,TRBV12-3/TRBV12-4,TGTGCCAGCAGCTTGGACAGGGGAAATGAAAAACTGTTTTTT,CASSLDRGNEKLFF
-,TRBJ1-1,once,TRBV20-1,TGCAGTGCCAGCAGTCCTAAGGGCACTGAAGCTTTCTTT,CSASSPKGTEAFF
-,TRBJ2-1,-,TRBV2,TGTGCCAGCAGCGGACAGATAGGTCCCGATGCGCAGTACTTT,CASSGQIGPDAQYF
-,TRBJ1-4,-,TRBV7-6,TGTGCCAGCAGCTTAACCCACGGGAGAAAAGAGACACAGCTGTTTTTT,CASSLTHGRKETQLFF
-,TRBJ2-3,-,TRBV7-9,TGTGCCAGCAGGGAAGATCTGACAGATACGACGTACTTT,CASREDLTDTTYF
-,TRBJ1-2,-,TRBV7-3,TGTGCCAGCAGCTTTCATAACTATGGCTACACCTTC,CASSFHNYGYTF
-,TRBJ2-3,-,TRBV7-2,TGTGCCAGCGGCCAGGGGGGCAATCAGCCCCAGCAGTTTTTT,CASGQGGNQPQQFF
-,TRBJ1-1,-,TRBV5-6,TGTGCCAGCAGCTTGCCGGTCAACACTGTAGCTTTCTTT,CASSLPVNTVAFF
-,TRBJ2-5,-,TRBV6-6,TGTGCCAGCAGGGGGACCTGGGGAGAGACCCAGTACTTC,CASRGTWGETQYF
TRBD2,TRBJ2-3,-,TRBV11-2,TGTGCCAGCAGACAGGGACTAGCGGATACGCAGTATTTT,CASRQGLADTQYF
TRBD1,TRBJ1-1,-,TRBV7-3,TGTGCCAGCAGCTCATACAGGGGCAATTCACATGAAGATTTCTTT,CASSSYRGNSHEDFF
TRBD1,TRBJ2-5,few,TRBV7-9,TGTGCCGGACAGGGAGCTTCGGAGACCCAGTACTTC,CAGQGASETQYF
-,TRBJ2-5,-,TRBV2,TGTGCCAGCAGTGGTGGGGGGCTGCATGAGACGTTCTTCTTC,CASSGGGLHETFFF
-,TRBJ1-2,-,TRBV19,TGTGCCAGTAGTATAGCAAGCGACCCCTACAATGGCCAGACCTTC,CASSIASDPYNGQTF
-,TRBJ2-7,-,TRBV9,TGTGCCAGCAGCCCCCCCAATTTTGTTTCAGTCGTCCACGAGCAGTACTTC,CASSPPNFVSVVHEQYF
TRBD2,TRBJ2-2,-,TRBV24-1,TGTGCCACCAGTGGTATAGCGGGAGACACCGATGAGCTGTTTTTT,CATSGIAGDTDELFF
-,TRBJ2-7,-,TRBV19,TGTGCCAGCAGTATAGTTAAGGGTAACTACAAGGAGTACTTC,CASSIVKGNYKEYF
TRBD1,TRBJ2-7,-,TRBV7-2,TGTGCCAGCAGCTTGGGTAGCGCAGGGGGCGAGCAGTACTTC,CASSLGSAGGEQYF
-,TRBJ2-3,-,TRBV7-9,TGTGCCGGCCGCGGGGCTAGAGGTCCCCATTACCACTGGTTT,CAGRGARGPHYHWF
-,TRBJ2-5,-,TRBV7-9,-,CASSLDGVEQYFGF
TRBD2,TRBJ2-3,-,TRBV2,TGTGCCAGCGGGGACGCGGGAGGTCATACGCAGCATTATTTT,CASGDAGGHTQHYF
TRBD1,TRBJ2-3,-,TRBV9,TGTGCCAGCAGCGACGGACAGGGGGCAGGTGAAAAACATTTT,CASSDGQGAGEKHF
-,TRBJ2-7,-,TRBV29-1,TGCAGCGTTGCCCAGCGAGGGGGGGAGCAGTACTTC,CSVAQRGGEQYF
-,TRBJ2-1,-,TRBV19,TGTGCCAGTAGTATAGCTAACGGGGCCTACGATGCGCAGTTCTTC,CASSIANGAYDAQFF
-,TRBJ1-2,-,TRBV5-6,TGCGCCAGCAGCCTAGTTAGGGGCGCCGACTATGGCTACACCTTC,CASSLVRGADYGYTF
TRBD1,TRBJ1-1,few,TRBV20-1,TGCAGTGCTCCTAACCCGGTAGGGGGCATAAACACTGAAGCTTTCTTT,CSAPNPVGGINTEAFF
TRBD2,TRBJ2-6,-,TRBV9,TGTGCCAGCTCCCATGGGGGGGCTGGGGCCAACGTCCTGACTTTC,CASSHGGAGANVLTF
-,TRBJ1-1,-,TRBV7-8,TGTGCCAGCAGCTTAGCTGTGAGACCGGATACGCAGTATTTCTTT,CASSLAVRPDTQYFF
TRBD1,TRBJ1-1,-,TRBV10-2,TGTGCCAGCAGCGAGGGTTACCGACAGGGAGGAAACACTGAAGCTTTCTTT,CASSEGYRQGGNTEAFF
-,TRBJ1-4,-,TRBV4-3,TGCGCCAGCAGCCAAGAAGGGAAGGTCGAAAAACTGTTTTTT,CASSQEGKVEKLFF
-,TRBJ2-1,-,TRBV9,TGTGCCAGCAGCCTGGGGGGCGAGAGCACAGATACGCAGTTCTTC,CASSLGGESTDTQFF